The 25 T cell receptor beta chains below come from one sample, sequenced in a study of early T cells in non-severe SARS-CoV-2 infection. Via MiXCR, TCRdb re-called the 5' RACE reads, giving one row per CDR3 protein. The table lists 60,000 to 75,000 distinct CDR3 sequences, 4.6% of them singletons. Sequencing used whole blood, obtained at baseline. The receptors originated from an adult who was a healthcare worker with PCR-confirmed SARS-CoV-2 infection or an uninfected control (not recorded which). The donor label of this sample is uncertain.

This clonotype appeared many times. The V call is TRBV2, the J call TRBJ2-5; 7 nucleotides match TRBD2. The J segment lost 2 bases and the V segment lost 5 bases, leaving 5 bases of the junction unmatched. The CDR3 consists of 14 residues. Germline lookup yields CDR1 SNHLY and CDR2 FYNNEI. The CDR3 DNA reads TGTGCCAGCAGTCCCCGGACTAGACAAGAGACCCAGTACTTC. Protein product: CASSPRTRQETQYF. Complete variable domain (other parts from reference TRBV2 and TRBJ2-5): EPEVTQTPSHQVTQMGQEVILRCVPISNHLYFYWYRQILGQKVEFLVSFYNNEISEKSEIFDDQFSVERPDGSNFTLKIRSTKLEDSAMYFCASSPRTRQETQYFGPGTRLLVL.

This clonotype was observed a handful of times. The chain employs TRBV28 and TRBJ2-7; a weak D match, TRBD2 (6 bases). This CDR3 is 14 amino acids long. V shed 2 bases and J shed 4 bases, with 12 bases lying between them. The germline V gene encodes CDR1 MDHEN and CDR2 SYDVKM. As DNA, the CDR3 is TGTGCCAGCAGTTTAGCGGGGTTGGATTACGAGCAGTACTTC. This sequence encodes CASSLAGLDYEQYF.

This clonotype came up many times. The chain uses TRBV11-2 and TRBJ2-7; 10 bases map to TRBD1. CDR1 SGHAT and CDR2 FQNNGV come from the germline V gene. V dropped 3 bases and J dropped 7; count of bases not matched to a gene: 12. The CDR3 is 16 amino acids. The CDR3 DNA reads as TGTGCCAGCAGCTTGGCATCCGGGACAGGGGCGGGGGAGCAGTACTTC. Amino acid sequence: CASSLASGTGAGEQYF. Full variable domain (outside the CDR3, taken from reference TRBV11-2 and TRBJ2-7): EAGVAQSPRYKIIEKRQSVAFWCNPISGHATLYWYQQILGQGPKLLIQFQNNGVVDDSQLPKDRFSAERLKGVDSTLKIQPAKLEDSAVYLCASSLASGTGAGEQYFGPGTRLTVT.

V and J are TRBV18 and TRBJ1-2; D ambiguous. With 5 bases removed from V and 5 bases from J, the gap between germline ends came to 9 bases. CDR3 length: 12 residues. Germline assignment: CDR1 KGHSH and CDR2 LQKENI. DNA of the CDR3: TGTGCCAGCTCATCCGGCTTATATGGCTACACCTTC. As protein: CASSSGLYGYTF. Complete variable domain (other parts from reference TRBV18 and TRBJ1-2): NAGVMQNPRHLVRRRGQEARLRCSPMKGHSHVYWYRQLPEEGLKFMVYLQKENIIDESGMPKERFSAEFPKEGPSILRIQQVVRGDSAAYFCASSSGLYGYTFGSGTRLTVV.

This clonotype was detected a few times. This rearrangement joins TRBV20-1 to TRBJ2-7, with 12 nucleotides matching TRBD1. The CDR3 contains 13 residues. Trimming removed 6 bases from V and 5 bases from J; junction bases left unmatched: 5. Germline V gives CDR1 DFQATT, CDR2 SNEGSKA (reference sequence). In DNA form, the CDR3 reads TGCAGTGCCGGGACAGGGGGCGCGGACGAGCAGTACTTC. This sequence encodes CSAGTGGADEQYF.

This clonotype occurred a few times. The CDR3 coding sequence is TGTGCCAGCAGCTTATTCCCGGACGGAGTCTACGAGCAGTACTTC. Protein product: CASSLFPDGVYEQYF. The chain carries TRBV11-2 and TRBJ2-7; D call uncertain. V lost 2 bases to trimming and J lost 3 bases, with 14 bases between them. CDR1 and CDR2 (germline): SGHAT, FQNNGV. This CDR3 comprises 15 residues.

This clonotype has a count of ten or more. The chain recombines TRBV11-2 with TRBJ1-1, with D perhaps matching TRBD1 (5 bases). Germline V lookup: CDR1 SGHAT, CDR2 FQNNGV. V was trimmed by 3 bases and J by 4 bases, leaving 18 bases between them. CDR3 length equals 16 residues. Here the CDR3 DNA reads TGTGCCAGCAGCTTCCGGGCCCACAGTGGGGGCACTGAAGCTTTCTTT. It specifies CASSFRAHSGGTEAFF.

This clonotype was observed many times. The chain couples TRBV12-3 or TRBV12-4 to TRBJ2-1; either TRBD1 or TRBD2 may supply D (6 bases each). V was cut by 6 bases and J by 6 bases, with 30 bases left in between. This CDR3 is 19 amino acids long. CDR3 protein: CASRSVGGLVRLPLNEQFF. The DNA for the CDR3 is TGTGCCAGCAGATCCGTTGGGGGGCTTGTGAGGCTGCCCCTCAATGAGCAGTTCTTC.

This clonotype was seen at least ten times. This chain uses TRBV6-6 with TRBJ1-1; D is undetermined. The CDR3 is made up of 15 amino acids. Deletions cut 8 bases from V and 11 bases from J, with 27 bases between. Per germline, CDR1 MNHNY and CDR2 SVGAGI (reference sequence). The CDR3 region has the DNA TGTGCCAGCTGTTTATCTACAAGGACCGTTGTGGGTGCTTTCTTT. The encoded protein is CASCLSTRTVVGAFF.

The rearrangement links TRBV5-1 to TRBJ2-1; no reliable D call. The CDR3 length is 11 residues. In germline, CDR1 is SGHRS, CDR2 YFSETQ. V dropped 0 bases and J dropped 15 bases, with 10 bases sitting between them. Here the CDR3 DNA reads TGCGCCAGCAGCTTGGAGGCTACCCTGTTCTTC. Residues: CASSLEATLFF. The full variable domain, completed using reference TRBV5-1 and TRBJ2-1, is KAGVTQTPRYLIKTRGQQVTLSCSPISGHRSVSWYQQTPGQGLQFLFEYFSETQRNKGNFPGRFSGRQFSNSRSEMNVSTLELGDSALYLCASSLEATLFFGPGTRLTVL.

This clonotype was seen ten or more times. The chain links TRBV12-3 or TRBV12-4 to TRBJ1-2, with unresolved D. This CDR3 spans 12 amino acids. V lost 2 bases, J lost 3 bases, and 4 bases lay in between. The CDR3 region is CASSLQDYGYTF. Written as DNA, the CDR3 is TGTGCCAGCAGTTTACAGGACTATGGCTACACCTTC.

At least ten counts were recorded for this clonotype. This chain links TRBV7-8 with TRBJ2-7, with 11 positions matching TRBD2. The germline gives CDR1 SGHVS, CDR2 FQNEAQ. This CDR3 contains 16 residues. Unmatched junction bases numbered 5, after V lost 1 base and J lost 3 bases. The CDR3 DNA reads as TGTGCCAGCAGCTTAGGACTAGCGGGGAACTTCTACGAGCAGTACTTC. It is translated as CASSLGLAGNFYEQYF.

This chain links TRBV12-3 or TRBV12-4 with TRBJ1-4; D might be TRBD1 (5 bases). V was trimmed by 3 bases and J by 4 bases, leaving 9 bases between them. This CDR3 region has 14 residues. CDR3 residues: CASSFSRVNEKLFF. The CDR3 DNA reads TGTGCCAGCAGTTTCTCCAGGGTTAATGAAAAACTGTTTTTT.

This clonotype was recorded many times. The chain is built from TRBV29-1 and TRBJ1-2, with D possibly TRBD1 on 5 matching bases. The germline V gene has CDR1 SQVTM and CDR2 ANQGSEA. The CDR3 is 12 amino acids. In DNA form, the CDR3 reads TGCAGTGCTAGAGGGCAGGGTGGTGGCTACACCTTC. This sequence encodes CSARGQGGGYTF. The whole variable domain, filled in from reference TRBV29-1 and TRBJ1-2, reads SAVISQKPSRDICQRGTSLTIQCQVDSQVTMMFWYRQQPGQSLTLIATANQGSEATYESGFVIDKFPISRPNLTFSTLTVSNMSPEDSSIYLCSARGQGGGYTFGSGTRLTVV.

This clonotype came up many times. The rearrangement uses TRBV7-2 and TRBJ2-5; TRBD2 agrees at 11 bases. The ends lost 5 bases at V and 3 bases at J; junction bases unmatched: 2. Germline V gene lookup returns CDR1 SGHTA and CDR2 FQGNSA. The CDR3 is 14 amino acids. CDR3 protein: CASSRSGGEETQYF. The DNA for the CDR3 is TGTGCCAGCAGCCGTAGCGGGGGGGAAGAGACCCAGTACTTC. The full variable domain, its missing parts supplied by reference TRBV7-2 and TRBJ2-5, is GAGVSQSPSNKVTEKGKDVELRCDPISGHTALYWYRQSLGQGLEFLIYFQGNSAPDKSGLPSDRFSAERTGGSVSTLTIQRTQQEDSAVYLCASSRSGGEETQYFGPGTRLLVL.

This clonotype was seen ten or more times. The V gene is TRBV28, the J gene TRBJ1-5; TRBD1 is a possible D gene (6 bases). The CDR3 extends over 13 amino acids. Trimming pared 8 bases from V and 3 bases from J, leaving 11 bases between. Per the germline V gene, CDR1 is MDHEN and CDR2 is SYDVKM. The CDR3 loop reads CASRTGFNQPQHF. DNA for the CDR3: TGTGCCAGCCGAACAGGGTTCAATCAGCCCCAGCATTTT.

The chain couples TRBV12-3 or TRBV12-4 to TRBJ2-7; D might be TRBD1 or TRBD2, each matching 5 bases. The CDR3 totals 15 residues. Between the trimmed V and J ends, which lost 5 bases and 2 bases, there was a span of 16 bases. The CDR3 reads CASSPGTPDPYEQYF. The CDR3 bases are TGTGCCAGCAGTCCTGGGACGCCAGACCCCTACGAGCAGTACTTC.

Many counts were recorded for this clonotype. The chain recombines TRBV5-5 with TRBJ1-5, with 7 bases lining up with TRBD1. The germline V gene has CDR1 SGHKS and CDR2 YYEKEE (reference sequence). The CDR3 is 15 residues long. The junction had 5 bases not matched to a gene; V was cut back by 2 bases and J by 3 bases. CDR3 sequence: CASSFTGQVNQPQHF. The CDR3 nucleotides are TGTGCCAGCAGCTTCACCGGACAGGTCAATCAGCCCCAGCATTTT.

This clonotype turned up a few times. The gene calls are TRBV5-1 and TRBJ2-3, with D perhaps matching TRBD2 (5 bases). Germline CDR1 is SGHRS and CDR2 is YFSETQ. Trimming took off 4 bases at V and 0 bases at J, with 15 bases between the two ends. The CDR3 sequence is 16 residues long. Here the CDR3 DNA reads TGCGCCAGCAGCCCCCTAGCCGACCCTAGCACAGATACGCAGTATTTT. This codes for CASSPLADPSTDTQYF. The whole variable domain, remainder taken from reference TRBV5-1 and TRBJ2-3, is KAGVTQTPRYLIKTRGQQVTLSCSPISGHRSVSWYQQTPGQGLQFLFEYFSETQRNKGNFPGRFSGRQFSNSRSEMNVSTLELGDSALYLCASSPLADPSTDTQYFGPGTRLTVL.

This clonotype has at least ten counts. DNA of the CDR3: TGTGCCAGCAGCGTACAAGGACAGGGGGCTTCGGGCTACACCTTC. The encoded protein is CASSVQGQGASGYTF. The J gene is TRBJ1-2, the V gene TRBV9; TRBD1 aligns across 11 bases. The V and J ends lost 1 base and 8 bases, in that order; junction bases with no gene match: 7. This CDR3 spans 15 amino acids. The germline V gene encodes CDR1 SGDLS and CDR2 YYNGEE.

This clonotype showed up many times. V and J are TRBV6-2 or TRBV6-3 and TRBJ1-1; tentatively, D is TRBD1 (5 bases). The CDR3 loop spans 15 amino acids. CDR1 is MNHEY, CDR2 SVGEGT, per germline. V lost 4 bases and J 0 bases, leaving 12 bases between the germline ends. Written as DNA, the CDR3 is TGTGCCAGCAGTTTGACAGAGAACATGAACACTGAAGCTTTCTTT. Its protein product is CASSLTENMNTEAFF.

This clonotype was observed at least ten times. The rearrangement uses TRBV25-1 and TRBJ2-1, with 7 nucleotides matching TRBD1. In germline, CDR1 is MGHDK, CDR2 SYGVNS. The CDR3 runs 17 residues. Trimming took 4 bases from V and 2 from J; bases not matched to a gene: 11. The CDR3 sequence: CASSGKSGTEPYNEQFF. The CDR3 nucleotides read TGTGCCAGCAGTGGAAAATCCGGGACAGAGCCCTACAATGAGCAGTTCTTC.

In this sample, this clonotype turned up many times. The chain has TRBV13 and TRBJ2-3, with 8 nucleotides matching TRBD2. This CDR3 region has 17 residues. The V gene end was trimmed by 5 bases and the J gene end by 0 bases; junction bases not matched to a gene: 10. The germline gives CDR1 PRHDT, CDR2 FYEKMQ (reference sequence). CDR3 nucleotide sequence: TGTGCCAGCAGCCCCGGGGTAGCGGGGAGTAGCACAGATACGCAGTATTTT. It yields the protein CASSPGVAGSSTDTQYF. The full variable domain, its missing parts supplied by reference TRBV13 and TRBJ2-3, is AAGVIQSPRHLIKEKRETATLKCYPIPRHDTVYWYQQGPGQDPQFLISFYEKMQSDKGSIPDRFSAQQFSDYHSELNMSSLELGDSALYFCASSPGVAGSSTDTQYFGPGTRLTVL.

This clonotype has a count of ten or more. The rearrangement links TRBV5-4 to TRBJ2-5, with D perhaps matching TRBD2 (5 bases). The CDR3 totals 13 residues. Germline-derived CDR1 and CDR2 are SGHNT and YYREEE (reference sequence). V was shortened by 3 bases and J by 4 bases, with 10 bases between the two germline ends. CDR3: CASSYEGGETQYF. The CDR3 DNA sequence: TGTGCCAGCAGCTACGAGGGCGGAGAGACCCAGTACTTC. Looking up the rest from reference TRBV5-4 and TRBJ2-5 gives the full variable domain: ETGVTQSPTHLIKTRGQQVTLRCSSQSGHNTVSWYQQALGQGPQFIFQYYREEENGRGNFPPRFSGLQFPNYSSELNVNALELDDSALYLCASSYEGGETQYFGPGTRLLVL.

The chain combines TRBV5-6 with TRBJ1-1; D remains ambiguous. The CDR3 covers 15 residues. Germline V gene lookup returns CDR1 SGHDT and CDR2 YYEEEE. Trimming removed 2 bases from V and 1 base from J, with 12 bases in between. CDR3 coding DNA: TGTGCCAGCAGCTTCCCGAGAAGTTCGAACACTGAAGCTTTCTTT. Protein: CASSFPRSSNTEAFF.